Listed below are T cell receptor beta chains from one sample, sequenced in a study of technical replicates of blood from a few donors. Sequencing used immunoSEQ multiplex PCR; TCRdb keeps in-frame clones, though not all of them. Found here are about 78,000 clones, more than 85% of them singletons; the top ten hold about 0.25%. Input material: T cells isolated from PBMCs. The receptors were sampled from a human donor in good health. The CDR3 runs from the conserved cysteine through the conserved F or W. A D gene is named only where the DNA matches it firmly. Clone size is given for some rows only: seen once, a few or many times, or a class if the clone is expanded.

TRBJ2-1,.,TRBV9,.,TGTGCCAGCAGCGTAGAGTCAGGGCCATACAATGAGCAGTTCTTC,CASSVESGPYNEQFF
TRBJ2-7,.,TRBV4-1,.,TGCGCCAGCAGCCATATAAGACACACGACGGCAGACGAGCAGTACTTC,CASSHIRHTTADEQYF
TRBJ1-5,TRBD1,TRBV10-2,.,TGCGCCACTTCGACAGGGATTAGACAGCCCCAGCATTTT,CATSTGIRQPQHF
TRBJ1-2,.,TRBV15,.,TGTGCCACCAGCAGAGACAGCTATGGCTACACCTTC,CATSRDSYGYTF
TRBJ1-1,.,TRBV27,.,TGTGCCAGCAGTTTAGCAGGCTTCACTGAAGCTTTCTTT,CASSLAGFTEAFF
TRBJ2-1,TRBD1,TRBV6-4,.,TGTGCCAGCAGTGACGGGGGGGACAGGGGGCTTAGCGGGAAAAACAATGAGCAGTTCTTC,CASSDGGDRGLSGKNNEQFF
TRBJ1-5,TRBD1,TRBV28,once,TGTGCCAGCAGCTTTCCACAGGGGGCCTATAGCAATCAGCCCCAGCATTTT,CASSFPQGAYSNQPQHF
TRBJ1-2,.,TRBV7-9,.,TGTGCCAGCAGCCGAGAGGATCCCGATGGCTACACCTTC,CASSREDPDGYTF
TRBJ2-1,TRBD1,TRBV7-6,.,TGTGCCAGCAGCGGTAGACAGGGGTCAGCCTACAATGAGCAGTTCTTC,CASSGRQGSAYNEQFF
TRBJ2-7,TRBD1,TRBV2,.,TGTGCCAGCAGTGAATCCTGGACAGGCCCCTACGAGCAGTACTTC,CASSESWTGPYEQYF
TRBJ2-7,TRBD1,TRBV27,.,TGTGCCAGCAGGCAGTACAGGGGAACCGAGCAGTACTTC,CASRQYRGTEQYF
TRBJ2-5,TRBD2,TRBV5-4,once,TGTGCCAGCAGCTTGGCGGCTAGCGGACCTCAAGAGACCCAGTACTTC,CASSLAASGPQETQYF
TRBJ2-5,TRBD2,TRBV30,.,TGTGCCTGGAGTGCCCAGGGCCAGCGGGGGAAAGAGACCCAGTACTTC,CAWSAQGQRGKETQYF
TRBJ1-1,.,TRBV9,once,TGTGCCAGCAGCACCTCTCGACAGGCCGATGAAGCTTTCTTT,CASSTSRQADEAFF
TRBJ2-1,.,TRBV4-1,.,TGCGCCAGCAGCCAAGAGGGGGGACAGCGCCAGTTCTTC,CASSQEGGQRQFF
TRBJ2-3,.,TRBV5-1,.,TGCGCCAGCAGCCTGGGAACCCGGGGGGCAGGGGATACGCAGTATTTT,CASSLGTRGAGDTQYF
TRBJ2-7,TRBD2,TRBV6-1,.,TGTGCCAGCACCCCCCAGCGGGGGCCCGAGCAGTACTTC,CASTPQRGPEQYF
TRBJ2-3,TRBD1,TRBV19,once,TGTGCCAGTACCCCGACAGGGGCAAGAGATACGCAGTATTTT,CASTPTGARDTQYF
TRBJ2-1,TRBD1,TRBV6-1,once,TGTGCCAGCAGGGGACAGGGACCCCAGCATGAGCAGTTCTTC,CASRGQGPQHEQFF
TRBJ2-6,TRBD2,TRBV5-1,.,TGCGCCAGCAGCTCGAGACTAGCGGGGGGTTTCTCTGGGGCCAACGTCCTGACTTTC,CASSSRLAGGFSGANVLTF
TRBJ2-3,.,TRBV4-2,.,TGTGCCAGCAGCCAAGAAATGGAGGGAGAGGATACGCAGTATTTT,CASSQEMEGEDTQYF
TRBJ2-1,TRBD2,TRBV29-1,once,TGCAGGGCGGGGGGGGACTCCTACAATGAGCAGTTCTTC,CRAGGDSYNEQFF
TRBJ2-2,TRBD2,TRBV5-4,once,TGTGCCAGCAGCCTACTAGCGGAATGGGGCACCGGGGAGCTGTTTTTT,CASSLLAEWGTGELFF
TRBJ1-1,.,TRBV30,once,TGTGCCTGGAGTCAGGGGAACACTGAAGCTTTCTTT,CAWSQGNTEAFF
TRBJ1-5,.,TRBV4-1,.,TGCGCCAGCAGCCGTCTCGGGGGAGGAAGCAATCAGCTCCAGCATTTT,CASSRLGGGSNQLQHF
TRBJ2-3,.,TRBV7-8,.,TGTGCCAGCAGCGACGCGACTGGCACAGATACGCAGTATTTT,CASSDATGTDTQYF
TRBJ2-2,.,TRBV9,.,TGTGCCAGCAGCGTCCGGTCCGGGGAGCTGTTTTTT,CASSVRSGELFF
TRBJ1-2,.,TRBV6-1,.,TGTGCCAGCAGTGAAGTTCAGGGCCATGGGTATGGCTACACCTTC,CASSEVQGHGYGYTF
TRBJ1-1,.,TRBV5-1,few,TGCGCCAGCAGCTTGGCAGAGAACACTGAAGCTTTCTTT,CASSLAENTEAFF
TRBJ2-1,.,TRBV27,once,TGTGCCAGCAGAAGGGGGATGAATGAGCAGTTCTTC,CASRRGMNEQFF